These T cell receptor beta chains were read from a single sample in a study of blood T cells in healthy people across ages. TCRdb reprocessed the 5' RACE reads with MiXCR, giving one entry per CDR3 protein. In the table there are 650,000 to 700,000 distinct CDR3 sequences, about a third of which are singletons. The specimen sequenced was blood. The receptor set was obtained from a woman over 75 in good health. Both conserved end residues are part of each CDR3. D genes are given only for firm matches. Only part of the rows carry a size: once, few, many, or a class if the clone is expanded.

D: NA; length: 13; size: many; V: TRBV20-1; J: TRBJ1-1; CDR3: CSARDRSNTEAFF; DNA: TGCAGTGCTAGAGATCGCAGTAACACTGAAGCTTTCTTT
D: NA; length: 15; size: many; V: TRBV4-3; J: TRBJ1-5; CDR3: CASSQDDSPNQPQHF; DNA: TGCGCCAGCAGCCAAGATGACAGCCCAAATCAGCCCCAGCATTTT
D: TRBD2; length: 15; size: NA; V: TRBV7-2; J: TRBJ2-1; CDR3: CASSLEAGGVYEQFF; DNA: TGTGCCAGCAGCTTAGAGGCGGGGGGGGTCTATGAGCAGTTCTTC
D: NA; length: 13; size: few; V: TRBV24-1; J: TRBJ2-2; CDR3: CATSDSIGGELFF; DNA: TGTGCCACCAGTGATTCGATCGGCGGGGAGCTGTTTTTT
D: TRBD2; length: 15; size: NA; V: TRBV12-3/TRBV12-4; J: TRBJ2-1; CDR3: CAGSERGSFPGEQFF; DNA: TGTGCCGGCAGTGAGCGGGGGTCCTTTCCTGGGGAGCAGTTCTTC
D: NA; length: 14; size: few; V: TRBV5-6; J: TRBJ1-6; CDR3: CASSLAGEGSPLHF; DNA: TGTGCCAGCAGCTTGGCCGGGGAGGGGTCACCCCTCCACTTT
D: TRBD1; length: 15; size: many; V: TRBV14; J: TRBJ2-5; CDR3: CASSHSGTGRETQYF; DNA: TGTGCCAGCAGCCACTCCGGGACAGGGAGGGAGACCCAGTACTTC
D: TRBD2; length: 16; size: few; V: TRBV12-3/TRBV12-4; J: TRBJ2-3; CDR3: CASRRARGGNTDTQYF; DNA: TGTGCCAGCAGACGTGCGCGGGGGGGAAACACAGATACGCAGTATTTT
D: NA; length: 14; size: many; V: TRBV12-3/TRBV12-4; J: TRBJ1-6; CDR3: CASNLVGGGSPLHF; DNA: TGTGCCAGCAACCTGGTAGGGGGAGGTTCACCCCTCCACTTT
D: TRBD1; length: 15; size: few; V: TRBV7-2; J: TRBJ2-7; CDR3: CASSLGGQGQDEQYF; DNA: TGTGCCAGCAGCTTAGGAGGACAGGGTCAGGACGAGCAGTACTTC
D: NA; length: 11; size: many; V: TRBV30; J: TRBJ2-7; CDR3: CAWRRGYEQYF; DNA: TGTGCCTGGAGACGGGGCTACGAGCAGTACTTC
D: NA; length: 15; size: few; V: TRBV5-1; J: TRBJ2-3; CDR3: CASSPGPRVADTQYF; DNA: TGCGCCAGCAGCCCAGGACCCCGGGTGGCAGATACGCAGTATTTT
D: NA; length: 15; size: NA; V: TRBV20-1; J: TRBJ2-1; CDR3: CSARGAGGEINEQFF; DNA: TGCAGTGCCCGCGGGGCAGGCGGGGAAATAAATGAGCAGTTCTTC
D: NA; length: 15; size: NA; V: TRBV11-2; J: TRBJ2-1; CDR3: CASSLVLGAYNEQFF; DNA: TGTGCCAGCAGCTTAGTGCTGGGGGCCTACAATGAGCAGTTCTTC
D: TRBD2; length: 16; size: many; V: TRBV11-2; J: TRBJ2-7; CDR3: CASSLVSGGLSYEQYF; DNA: TGTGCCAGCAGCTTAGTGAGCGGGGGCCTCTCCTACGAGCAGTACTTC
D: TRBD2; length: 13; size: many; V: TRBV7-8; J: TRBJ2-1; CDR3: CASSRGLINEQFF; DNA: TGTGCCAGCAGCCGGGGACTAATCAATGAGCAGTTCTTC
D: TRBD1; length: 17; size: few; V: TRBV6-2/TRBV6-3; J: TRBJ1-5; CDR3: CASSYERQGASNQPQHF; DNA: TGTGCCAGCAGTTACGAGAGACAGGGGGCGAGCAATCAGCCCCAGCATTTT
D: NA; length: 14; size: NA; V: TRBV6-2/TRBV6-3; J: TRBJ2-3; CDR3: CASSYGTFIDTQYF; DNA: TGTGCCAGTAGTTACGGGACTTTTATAGATACGCAGTATTTT
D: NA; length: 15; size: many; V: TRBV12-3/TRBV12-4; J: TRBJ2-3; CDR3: CASTQQDAQQDTQYF; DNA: TGTGCCAGCACGCAACAGGACGCACAACAAGATACGCAGTATTTT
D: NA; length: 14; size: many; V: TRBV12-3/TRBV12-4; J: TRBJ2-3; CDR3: CASSRDSPTDTQYF; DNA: TGTGCCAGCAGTCGGGACTCTCCGACAGATACGCAGTATTTT
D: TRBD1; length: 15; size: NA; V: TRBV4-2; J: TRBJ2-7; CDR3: CAGSQARGSEYEQYF; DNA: TGTGCCGGCAGCCAGGCCAGGGGGTCGGAATACGAGCAGTACTTT
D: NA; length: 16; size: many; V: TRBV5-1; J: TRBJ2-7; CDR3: CASSYRGGQGPYEQYF; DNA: TGCGCCAGCAGCTACCGGGGGGGACAGGGTCCCTACGAGCAGTACTTC
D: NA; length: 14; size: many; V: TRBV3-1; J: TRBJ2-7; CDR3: CASSQDPIGASLYF; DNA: TGTGCCAGCAGCCAAGACCCCATAGGGGCCTCTTTGTACTTC
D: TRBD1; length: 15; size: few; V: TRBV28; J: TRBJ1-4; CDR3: CASSLTGTGVEKLFF; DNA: TGTGCCAGCAGTTTAACCGGGACAGGGGTGGAAAAACTGTTTTTT
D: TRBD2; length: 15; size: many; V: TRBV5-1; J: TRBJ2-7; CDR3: CASSFSGSSSYEQYF; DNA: TGCGCCAGCAGCTTTAGCGGGTCCAGCTCCTACGAGCAGTACTTC